This T cell receptor beta chain appears in the sequencing data of a study of blood T cell repertoires in COVID-19. Clones were sequenced by immunoSEQ multiplex PCR, and TCRdb holds only the in-frame ones, with some missing. This sample yields under 300,000 clones, of which more than 80% are seen a single time; about 3% belongs to the top ten. The TCR sequence derives from a woman aged 25 to 39 with active or convalescent COVID-19. The specimen sequenced was peripheral blood.

The CDR3 loop is CASSPRDLYGYTF. The CDR3 coding sequence is TGTGCCAGCAGCCCACGGGATCTCTATGGCTACACCTTC. This chain links TRBV5-4 with TRBJ1-2; D unclear. V lost 4 bases and J 4 bases, leaving 11 bases between the germline ends. CDR1 and CDR2 from the germline V gene are SGHNT and YYREEE (reference sequence). The CDR3 totals 13 residues.